These 14 T cell receptor beta chains originate from one sample sequenced in a study of shared clonotypes between healthy human individuals. Produced via immunoSEQ multiplex PCR; TCRdb's table is partial and in-frame only. The table has about 1 million clones, roughly 80% seen once; the top ten hold roughly 1.4%. Sequenced input: memory CD4+ T cells sorted from blood. Subset reported: CD45RA-negative fraction. The receptors shown here come from a man between 18 and 35 years old in good health.

The CDR3 sequence: CASSLTGSREKLFF. The CDR3 nucleotides read TGTGCCAGCAGCTTAACAGGGTCGCGGGAAAAACTGTTTTTT. The V call is TRBV7-9, the J call TRBJ1-4; D might be TRBD1 (6 bases). Germline CDR1 is SEHNR and CDR2 is FQNEAQ (reference sequence). V gave up 2 bases and J gave up 8 bases, with 12 bases separating them. The CDR3 totals 14 residues.

V and J are TRBV30 and TRBJ1-2; D is undetermined. The ends were cut back, 2 bases at V and 8 bases at J, with 12 bases in the middle. The germline V gene has CDR1 GTSNPN and CDR2 SVGIG (reference sequence). This CDR3 is 12 amino acids long. CDR3 sequence: CAWSRSGSGYTF. CDR3 DNA sequence: TGTGCCTGGAGTAGGTCAGGTAGCGGCTACACCTTC.

This clone was seen at least ten times. The chain links TRBV6-6 to TRBJ2-7; 10 bases are shared with TRBD2. Germline V CDR1 and CDR2: MNHNY, SVGAGI (reference sequence). Unmatched junction bases numbered 7, after V lost 5 bases and J lost 6 bases. The CDR3 spans 14 residues. CDR3 in DNA: TGTGCCAGCAGTAGCGCTAGCGGGAGTAGCGAGCAGTACTTC. Its translation: CASSSASGSSEQYF.

This chain joins TRBV4-1 and TRBJ1-3; no clear D gene. The germline gives CDR1 MGHRA, CDR2 YSYEKL. V lost 1 base and J lost 3, with 13 bases in between. The CDR3 spans 16 residues. CDR3 coding DNA: TGCGCCAGCAGCCAAGTATCAGTAACCTTTGGAAACACCATATATTTT. Amino acids: CASSQVSVTFGNTIYF.

The rearrangement joins TRBV10-3 to TRBJ1-5; TRBD1 matches 10 bases. CDR1 is ENHRY, CDR2 SYGVKD, per germline. The CDR3 covers 17 residues. Trimming took 5 bases from V and 4 from J; bases not matched to a gene: 11. CDR3 in DNA: TGTGCCATCAGTTACTCGATGCCGGGACAGGGGAATCAGCCCCAGCATTTT. Its translation is CAISYSMPGQGNQPQHF.

This clone was seen just once. The chain links TRBV19 to TRBJ1-5; tentative D call: TRBD1 (6 bases). This CDR3 has 17 residues. Germline V CDR1 and CDR2: LNHDA, SQIVND (reference sequence). Trimming shortened V by 5 bases and J by 3 bases, and 20 bases separated the two germline ends. The CDR3 sequence is CASSSGTLGADNQPQHF. The DNA for the CDR3 is TGTGCCAGTAGTTCTGGCACGCTGGGGGCGGACAATCAGCCCCAGCATTTT.

The V and J genes are TRBV28 and TRBJ1-3; possible D gene TRBD1, 6 bases. There are 15 residues in the CDR3. Trimming removed 5 bases from V and 5 bases from J, with 16 bases in between. Germline V gene data show CDR1 as MDHEN and CDR2 as SYDVKM. CDR3 amino acids: CASSPTGQERNTIYF. CDR3 in DNA: TGTGCCAGCAGTCCTACGGGACAAGAAAGAAACACCATATATTTT.

This clone was seen a handful of times. This rearrangement joins TRBV13 to TRBJ2-1, with 7 bases lining up with TRBD1. The CDR3 is made up of 14 amino acids. The J segment lost 2 bases and the V segment lost 5 bases, leaving 3 bases of the junction unmatched. The V gene's germline CDR1 is PRHDT and CDR2 FYEKMQ (reference sequence). CDR3 residues: CASSTGQTYNEQFF. CDR3 nucleotide sequence: TGTGCCAGCAGCACGGGACAGACCTACAATGAGCAGTTCTTC.

The chain joins TRBV19 to TRBJ1-5; D not certain. Trimming took off 7 bases at V and 4 bases at J, with 17 bases between the two ends. Germline V gene data show CDR1 as LNHDA and CDR2 as SQIVND (reference sequence). This CDR3 has 15 amino acids. CDR3 DNA: TGTGCCAGTACCCAAATTGGAGTAAAGAATCAGCCCCAGCATTTT. Its protein product is CASTQIGVKNQPQHF.

The V gene is TRBV11-2, the J gene TRBJ2-1; 8 nucleotides agree with TRBD2. The CDR3 totals 16 residues. V shed 2 bases, J shed 6 bases, and the junction held 9 bases outside the gene matches. Germline V gene sequence: CDR1 SGHAT, CDR2 FQNNGV. The CDR3 nucleotides are TGTGCCAGCAGCTTAAATAAGGCGGGGGGCTTCAATGAGCAGTTCTTC. Protein sequence: CASSLNKAGGFNEQFF.

The chain joins TRBV11-2 to TRBJ2-5, with D unclear. CDR1 is SGHAT, CDR2 FQNNGV, per germline. The CDR3 runs to 13 residues. Trimming took off 10 bases at V and 0 bases at J, with 12 bases between the two ends. The CDR3 DNA sequence: TGTGCCACCTCCGAGGTGTACCAAGAGACCCAGTACTTC. It translates to CATSEVYQETQYF.

The chain joins TRBV11-2 to TRBJ2-2; no clear D gene. Trimming took 1 base from V and 0 from J, leaving 9 bases between them. The germline CDR1 and CDR2 sequences are SGHAT and FQNNGV. The CDR3 sequence is 16 residues long. The CDR3 sequence: CASSLAGLANTGELFF. As DNA, the CDR3 is TGTGCCAGCAGCTTAGCGGGCCTCGCGAACACCGGGGAGCTGTTTTTT. Combining the CDR3 with reference TRBV11-2 and TRBJ2-2 gives the whole variable domain EAGVAQSPRYKIIEKRQSVAFWCNPISGHATLYWYQQILGQGPKLLIQFQNNGVVDDSQLPKDRFSAERLKGVDSTLKIQPAKLEDSAVYLCASSLAGLANTGELFFGEGSRLTVL.

J is TRBJ2-5 and V is TRBV19, with D uncertain. V was shortened by 3 bases and J by 2 bases, with 13 bases between the two germline ends. CDR1 is LNHDA, CDR2 SQIVND, per germline (reference sequence). This CDR3 comprises 15 residues. CDR3 sequence (DNA): TGTGCCAGTAGTATTCTGGGTCAGCCACAAGAGACCCAGTACTTC. Its translation is CASSILGQPQETQYF.

This sequence joins TRBV19 and TRBJ2-1; 11 bases match TRBD2. V gave up 7 bases and J gave up 4 bases; unmatched junction bases: 9. The CDR3 sequence is 16 residues long. Germline V gene sequence: CDR1 LNHDA, CDR2 SQIVND (reference sequence). CDR3 region: CASTRGGTSGYNEQFF. The CDR3 region has the DNA TGTGCCAGTACCCGGGGGGGGACTAGCGGTTACAATGAGCAGTTCTTC.